A selection of T cell receptor beta chains follows, all from one sample in a study of T-cell reconstitution after alpha-beta-depleted transplantation in children. TCRdb re-derived calls from the PCR reads in MiXCR, one entry per CDR3 protein. The sample carries some 440,000 distinct CDR3 sequences, 15% to 20% recorded once. Specimen: PBMCs, mostly from graft donor cells, collected 360 days after TCRalphabeta/CD19-depleted stem cell transplant. Receptors were obtained from a boy in the first two years of life who had a stem cell transplant for Wiskott-Aldrich syndrome, so the T cells may come from the graft donor. CDR3s include the opening cysteine and the closing phenylalanine or tryptophan. The order of the fields is V gene, CDR3 length, D gene, J gene, clone size, CDR3 protein, CDR3 DNA. D genes are given only for firm matches. Clone size appears in some rows only: once, few, many, or a class for an expanded clone.

TRBV5-1,14,-,TRBJ1-5,-,CASSLNGPEEPQHF,TGCGCCAGCAGCTTGAACGGGCCCGAGGAGCCCCAGCATTTT
TRBV3-1,15,-,TRBJ2-2,few,CASSRGLEPTGELFF,TGTGCCAGCAGCCGGGGACTGGAACCCACCGGGGAGCTGTTTTTT
TRBV12-3/TRBV12-4,18,-,TRBJ2-7,-,CASSRPGHNPPHSYEQYF,TGTGCCAGCAGCCGGCCGGGACATAATCCTCCCCACTCCTACGAGCAGTACTTC
TRBV7-9,21,-,TRBJ2-6,-,CASSLSGSRGHFYSGANVLTF,TGTGCCAGCAGCTTATCGGGTTCTCGGGGACATTTTTACTCTGGGGCCAACGTCCTGACTTTC
TRBV7-9,15,-,TRBJ2-2,-,CASSLISRRAGELFF,TGTGCCAGCAGCTTAATATCGCGGAGGGCCGGGGAGCTGTTTTTT
TRBV4-1,15,TRBD1,TRBJ2-3,few,CASSHRDRVTDTQYF,TGCGCCAGCAGCCACCGGGACAGGGTCACAGATACGCAGTATTTT
TRBV7-6,16,TRBD2,TRBJ2-7,-,CASSLGTSGRGGEQYF,TGTGCCAGCAGCTTAGGGACTAGCGGGAGAGGCGGCGAGCAGTACTTC
TRBV29-1,15,TRBD2,TRBJ2-7,-,CSVGSGRAKLYEQYF,TGCAGCGTTGGAAGCGGGAGGGCGAAGCTCTACGAGCAGTACTTC
TRBV18,14,-,TRBJ1-6,-,CASGLGRQNSPLHF,TGTGCCAGCGGGCTCGGCAGGCAGAATTCACCCCTCCACTTT
TRBV13,18,TRBD2,TRBJ2-1,once,CASSSGTLLAGGFYEQFF,TGTGCCAGCAGCTCTGGGACCCTACTAGCGGGGGGGTTTTATGAGCAGTTCTTC
TRBV20-1,17,-,TRBJ2-5,-,CSARSRGTLRVQETQYF,TGCAGTGCTAGAAGTAGGGGGACCCTTAGGGTCCAAGAGACCCAGTACTTC
TRBV6-2/TRBV6-3,16,-,TRBJ2-1,-,CASSYSLGGSYNEQFF,TGTGCCAGCAGTTACTCTCTAGGGGGCTCCTACAATGAGCAGTTCTTC
TRBV10-3,11,-,TRBJ2-1,many,CATCASDEQFF,TGTGCCACCTGTGCCAGCGATGAGCAGTTCTTC
TRBV3-1,15,-,TRBJ2-3,-,CASSHPRGSTDTQYF,TGTGCCAGCAGCCACCCCCGGGGGAGCACAGATACGCAGTATTTT
TRBV6-5,16,-,TRBJ1-1,-,CASSYSWGTLYTEAFF,TGTGCCAGCAGTTACTCCTGGGGCACCCTTTACACTGAAGCTTTCTTT
TRBV20-1,10,-,TRBJ1-2,few,CSAAAYGYTF,TGCAGTGCGGCAGCCTATGGCTACACCTTC
TRBV3-1,15,-,TRBJ2-5,-,CASSLSTSFQETQYF,TGTGCCAGCAGCCTATCAACTAGCTTCCAAGAGACCCAGTACTTC
TRBV7-2,13,TRBD2,TRBJ2-4,-,CASSLGGANIQYF,TGTGCCAGCAGCCTCGGGGGGGCAAACATTCAGTACTTC
TRBV3-1,17,TRBD2,TRBJ2-3,-,CASSQEVASGATDTQYF,TGTGCCAGCAGCCAAGAGGTGGCTAGCGGAGCCACAGATACGCAGTATTTT
TRBV6-5,14,-,TRBJ2-7,-,CASSYSYFSQEQYF,TGTGCCAGCAGTTACAGCTATTTTTCGCAGGAGCAGTACTTC
TRBV6-5,15,TRBD1,TRBJ2-1,few,CASRRTGGSYNEQFF,TGTGCCAGCAGGAGGACAGGGGGTTCATACAATGAGCAGTTCTTC
TRBV7-9,14,TRBD1,TRBJ1-1,-,CASNLYRGGTEAFF,TGTGCCAGCAATCTATACAGGGGTGGAACTGAAGCTTTCTTT
TRBV6-1,13,-,TRBJ2-3,few,CASRASGTDTQYF,TGTGCCAGCAGGGCTAGCGGCACAGATACGCAGTATTTT
TRBV20-1,15,-,TRBJ2-1,-,CSARDSGDFYNEQFF,TGCAGTGCTAGAGATTCGGGAGACTTCTACAATGAGCAGTTCTTC
TRBV12-3/TRBV12-4,13,TRBD1,TRBJ2-1,-,CASSLGQVSEQFF,TGTGCCAGCAGTTTGGGACAGGTTAGTGAGCAGTTCTTC
TRBV5-5,15,-,TRBJ1-2,-,CASSLGPSHIYGYTF,TGTGCCAGCAGCTTGGGGCCGAGTCACATCTATGGCTACACCTTC
TRBV12-3/TRBV12-4,15,-,TRBJ2-3,few,CASSLGRGTADTQYF,TGTGCCAGCAGTTTAGGAAGGGGCACAGCAGATACGCAGTATTTT
TRBV6-5,12,-,TRBJ2-2,many,CASGVFSGELFF,TGTGCCAGCGGGGTATTCTCCGGGGAGCTGTTTTTT
TRBV18,16,TRBD2,TRBJ2-5,-,CASSSLAGGLQETQYF,TGTGCCAGCTCATCCCTAGCGGGAGGCCTCCAAGAGACCCAGTACTTC
TRBV20-1,12,-,TRBJ2-5,-,CSAKQAQETQYF,TGCAGTGCAAAACAGGCTCAAGAGACCCAGTACTTC
TRBV5-1,16,-,TRBJ2-5,few,CASSLSVGAGKETQYF,TGCGCCAGCAGCTTGTCGGTGGGGGCCGGGAAAGAGACCCAGTACTTC
TRBV4-3,16,-,TRBJ2-7,-,CASSQDKTGSSYEQYF,TGCGCCAGCAGCCAAGATAAGACAGGCAGCTCCTACGAGCAGTACTTC
TRBV12-3/TRBV12-4,18,-,TRBJ2-1,few,CASSFIGEPTWSYNEQFF,TGTGCCAGCAGTTTTATAGGGGAACCCACATGGTCCTACAATGAGCAGTTCTTC
TRBV5-1,19,TRBD1,TRBJ2-5,-,CASSLEGQGAPWYQETQYF,TGCGCCAGCAGCTTGGAGGGACAGGGGGCCCCTTGGTACCAAGAGACCCAGTACTTC
TRBV7-9,15,-,TRBJ2-1,few,CASSPGTSIYNEQFF,TGTGCCAGCAGCCCTGGGACCTCTATATACAATGAGCAGTTCTTC